The T cell receptor beta chain under discussion was sequenced for a study of CD8+CD57+ T cells in acquired aplastic anemia. Study information: Around 3.5 ug was the average amount of DNA from sorted CD4+ and CD8+ cells.

In its sample, this clonotype was seen many times. Genomic DNA was employed as the template in profiling TCR beta VDJ and CDR3. TCRdb ran MiXCR on the reads and lists one entry per CDR3 protein. The data contain 260,000 or so distinct CDR3 sequences, around 45% of them seen just once; the ten biggest clones take up 7.8%. Germline V gene data show CDR1 as KGHDR and CDR2 as SFDVKD. The CDR3 sequence is 11 residues long. V dropped 7 bases and J dropped 5 bases, with 7 bases sitting between them. Previously, flow cytometry had revealed CD8+CD57+ cell expansion in the patients chosen for sequencing. The sample comprised sorted CD4+, CD8+, or CD8+CD57+ T cells (not recorded which) from PBMCs. This chain uses TRBV24-1 with TRBJ1-2, with D uncertain. This TCR was recovered from a human donor with aplastic anemia. This CDR3 is CATSSPYGYTF. The CDR3 nucleotides are TGTGCCACCAGCTCCCCATATGGCTACACCTTC.